This TCR beta chain stems from a study of tumor-infiltrating lymphocytes in primary liver carcinoma. Study as a whole: There were tumors of stage T1-T3 N0M0, each 4.2 to 10 cm across. Notes on the study in general: Tumor region pairs outstripped tumor-adjacent and tumor-blood pairs in overlap.

For this clonotype: The antigen is unknown. Germline is not matched at one junction end, which may reflect a read error.

The CDR3 sequence is 17 residues long. CDR1 SGHAT and CDR2 FQNNGV come from the germline V gene. From approximately 530 ng of total RNA, TCR beta-specific cDNA was reverse-transcribed using a constant-region primer. Sequencing libraries for TCR beta derived from three nested multiplex PCR rounds that used slightly modified ARM-PCR. Rounds one and two of PCR, each of around 11 cycles, were primed with TRBV1-TRBV30 forward primers and a C-beta reverse primer. One entry per CDR3 protein, called by TCRdb with MiXCR from the multiplex PCR reads. Of fewer than 250,000 distinct CDR3 sequences listed, roughly 61% are singletons. RNA isolated from unsorted whole blood supplied the blood RNA, with germline DNA also extracted. The patients lived with chronic HBV infection and had not yet received any treatment. About 4 milliliters of peripheral blood were gathered ahead of the operation.

The V gene is TRBV11-2, the J gene TRBJ1-1, with TRBD1 matching 10 bases. Material for sequencing was peripheral blood. This clonotype was sampled from a woman aged 60-75 years with primary liver carcinoma and hepatitis B virus infection. As DNA, the CDR3 is TGTACCAGCAGCTGGATGGTGACAGGGGGCCGCGACACTGAAGCTTTCTTT. This translates into CTSSWMVTGGRDTEAFF.